Following are 7 T cell receptor beta chains from one sample sequenced in a study of blood T cell repertoires in COVID-19. Method: immunoSEQ multiplex PCR; TCRdb's copy keeps in-frame clones and lacks some. The sample comprises a few hundred thousand clones, more than 85% of which are singletons, and over 2.5% rests with the top ten. The sequenced sample consisted of peripheral blood. These receptors were taken from a human donor in a cohort sampled during active COVID-19.

Worth noting for this clone: Other nucleotide sequences from this sample produce the same CDR3. This chain uses TRBV5-1 with TRBJ2-1; 9 positions agree with TRBD1. Germline V gives CDR1 SGHRS, CDR2 YFSETQ. The CDR3 totals 15 residues. J gave up 1 base and V 3 bases, and 2 bases lay outside the gene matches. The CDR3 reads CASSSGQGSYNEQFF. The DNA of the CDR3 is TGCGCCAGCAGCTCGGGACAGGGATCCTACAATGAGCAGTTCTTC. The whole variable domain, remainder taken from reference TRBV5-1 and TRBJ2-1, is KAGVTQTPRYLIKTRGQQVTLSCSPISGHRSVSWYQQTPGQGLQFLFEYFSETQRNKGNFPGRFSGRQFSNSRSEMNVSTLELGDSALYLCASSSGQGSYNEQFFGPGTRLTVL.

The rearrangement joins TRBV3-1 (or the pseudogene TRBV3-2) to TRBJ2-1; 7 bases line up with TRBD2. J was trimmed by 1 base and V by 1 base; bases with no gene match: 7. Germline V CDR1 and CDR2: LGHDT, YNNKEL (reference sequence). The CDR3 is 17 amino acids. CDR3 residues: CASSQAGRLASYNEQFF. The DNA for the CDR3 is TGTGCCAGCAGCCAAGCCGGTCGACTAGCTTCCTACAATGAGCAGTTCTTC.

The CDR3 loop reads CASSKGALMNTEAFF. In nucleotides, the CDR3 is TGTGCCAGCAGCAAAGGGGCCCTAATGAACACTGAAGCTTTCTTT. The rearrangement joins TRBV21-1 to TRBJ1-1; the table's TRBD1 call for D was not verified on the DNA. TRBV21-1 is shown as a pseudogene. The CDR3 covers 15 residues.

J is TRBJ2-2 and V is TRBV7-2; 9 bases line up with TRBD2. With 2 bases clipped from V and 1 base from J, the junction kept 5 bases outside the gene matches. The germline CDR1 and CDR2 sequences are SGHTA and FQGNSA. This CDR3 spans 17 amino acids. The chain's CDR3 is CASSLRSSGENTGELFF. The CDR3 nucleotides read TGTGCCAGCAGCTTAAGGTCTAGCGGGGAGAACACCGGGGAGCTGTTTTTT. Together with reference TRBV7-2 and TRBJ2-2, the CDR3 gives the full variable domain: GAGVSQSPSNKVTEKGKDVELRCDPISGHTALYWYRQSLGQGLEFLIYFQGNSAPDKSGLPSDRFSAERTGGSVSTLTIQRTQQEDSAVYLCASSLRSSGENTGELFFGEGSRLTVL.

This rearrangement joins TRBV15 to TRBJ2-7; a weak D match, TRBD1 (5 bases). The germline V gene encodes CDR1 LNHNV and CDR2 YYDKDF (reference sequence). Between the trimmed V and J ends, which lost 0 bases and 3 bases, there was a span of 9 bases. This CDR3 spans 14 amino acids. The CDR3 DNA sequence: TGTGCCACCAGCAGAGATCGGACACTCTACGAGCAGTACTTC. As protein: CATSRDRTLYEQYF.

CDR3 sequence: CASGGTSGTYEQYF. The CDR3 DNA reads as TGCGCCAGCGGGGGGACTAGCGGAACCTACGAGCAGTACTTC. The gene calls are TRBV10-2 and TRBJ2-7; TRBD2 matches 11 bases. Germline CDR1 reads WSHSY; CDR2 reads SAAADI. This CDR3 region has 14 residues. The V gene end was trimmed by 8 bases and the J gene end by 2 bases; junction bases not matched to a gene: 5.

The chain recombines TRBV5-1 with TRBJ2-5; 8 positions match TRBD2. CDR3 size: 15 residues. Germline values: CDR1 SGHRS, CDR2 YFSETQ. The junction had 9 bases not matched to a gene; V was cut back by 4 bases and J by 4 bases. The CDR3 is CASSLEGLAGETQYF. Written as DNA, the CDR3 is TGCGCCAGCAGCCTGGAGGGGCTAGCGGGAGAGACCCAGTACTTC.